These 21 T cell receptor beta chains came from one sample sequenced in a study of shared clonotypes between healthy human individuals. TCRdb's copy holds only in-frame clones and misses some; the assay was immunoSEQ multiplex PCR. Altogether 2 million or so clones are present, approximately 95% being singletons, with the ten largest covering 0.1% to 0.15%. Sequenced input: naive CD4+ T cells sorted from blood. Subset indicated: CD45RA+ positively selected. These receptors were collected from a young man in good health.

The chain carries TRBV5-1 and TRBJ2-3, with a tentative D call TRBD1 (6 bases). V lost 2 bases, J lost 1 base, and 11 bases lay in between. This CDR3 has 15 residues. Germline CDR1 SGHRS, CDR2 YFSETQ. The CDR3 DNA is TGCGCCAGCAGCTTACAGGGTCCTGGCACAGATACGCAGTATTTT. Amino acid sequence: CASSLQGPGTDTQYF.

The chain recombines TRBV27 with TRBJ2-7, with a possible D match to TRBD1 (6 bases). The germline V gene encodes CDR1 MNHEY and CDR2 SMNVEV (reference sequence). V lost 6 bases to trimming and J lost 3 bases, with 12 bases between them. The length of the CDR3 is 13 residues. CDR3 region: CASSRDTDYEQYF. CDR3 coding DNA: TGTGCCAGCAGCCGGGACACCGACTACGAGCAGTACTTC.

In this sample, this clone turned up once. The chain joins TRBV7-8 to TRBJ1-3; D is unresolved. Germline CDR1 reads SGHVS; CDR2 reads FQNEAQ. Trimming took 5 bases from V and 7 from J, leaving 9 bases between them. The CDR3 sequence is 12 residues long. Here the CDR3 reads CASSTIGNTIYF. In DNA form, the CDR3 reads TGTGCCAGCAGCACTATAGGGAACACCATATATTTT.

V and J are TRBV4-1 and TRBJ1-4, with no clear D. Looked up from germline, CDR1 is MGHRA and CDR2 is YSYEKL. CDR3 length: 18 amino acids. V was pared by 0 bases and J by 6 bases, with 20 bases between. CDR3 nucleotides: TGCGCCAGCAGCCAAGATAGAGGCGGCGGAGGGAGGGATGAAAAACTGTTTTTT. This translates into CASSQDRGGGGRDEKLFF.

This CDR3 is CASRVTADGSYTF. CDR3 coding DNA: TGCGCCAGCAGAGTGACAGCTGATGGAAGCTACACCTTC. The V and J genes are TRBV5-1 and TRBJ1-2, with D possibly TRBD1 on 5 matching bases. CDR3 length: 13 amino acids. V was clipped by 5 bases and J by 9 bases, with 17 bases between them. Looked up from germline, CDR1 is SGHRS and CDR2 is YFSETQ.

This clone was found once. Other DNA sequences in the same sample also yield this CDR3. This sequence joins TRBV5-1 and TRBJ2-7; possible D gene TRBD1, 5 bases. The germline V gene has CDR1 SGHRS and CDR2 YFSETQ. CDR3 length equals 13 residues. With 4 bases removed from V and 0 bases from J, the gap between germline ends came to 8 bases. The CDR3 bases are TGCGCCAGCAGCCCGGACATCTCCTACGAGCAGTACTTC. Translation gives CASSPDISYEQYF.

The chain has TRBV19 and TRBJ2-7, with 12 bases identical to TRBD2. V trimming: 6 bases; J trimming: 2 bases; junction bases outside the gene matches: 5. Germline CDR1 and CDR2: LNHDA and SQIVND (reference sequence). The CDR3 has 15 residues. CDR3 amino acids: CASRQTSGRPYEQYF. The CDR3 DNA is TGTGCCAGTAGGCAGACTAGCGGGAGACCCTACGAGCAGTACTTC.

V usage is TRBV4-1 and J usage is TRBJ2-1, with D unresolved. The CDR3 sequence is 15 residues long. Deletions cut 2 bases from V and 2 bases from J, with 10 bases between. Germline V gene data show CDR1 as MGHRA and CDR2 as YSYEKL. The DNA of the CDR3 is TGCGCCAGCAGCCAACTCTTAGGGCCCTACAATGAGCAGTTCTTC. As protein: CASSQLLGPYNEQFF.

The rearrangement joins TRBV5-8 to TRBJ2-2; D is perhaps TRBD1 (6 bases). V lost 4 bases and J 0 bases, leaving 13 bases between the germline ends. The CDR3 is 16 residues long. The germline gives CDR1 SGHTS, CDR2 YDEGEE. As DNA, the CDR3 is TGTGCCAGCAGCCCAACAGGGACAACGAACACCGGGGAGCTGTTTTTT. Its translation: CASSPTGTTNTGELFF.

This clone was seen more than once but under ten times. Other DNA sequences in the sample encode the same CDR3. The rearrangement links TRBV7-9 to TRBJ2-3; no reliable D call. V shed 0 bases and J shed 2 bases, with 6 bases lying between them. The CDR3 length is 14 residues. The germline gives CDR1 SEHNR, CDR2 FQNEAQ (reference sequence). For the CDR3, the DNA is TGTGCCAGCAGCTTAGCGGGGTTCACAGATACGCAGTATTTT. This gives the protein CASSLAGFTDTQYF.

The chain's CDR3 is CASSSGTHGAYEQYF. CDR3 bases: TGTGCCAGCAGCTCCGGGACCCACGGAGCCTACGAGCAGTACTTC. The chain employs TRBV7-2 and TRBJ2-7; D tentatively reads TRBD1 or TRBD2 (5 bases each). Germline V gene lookup returns CDR1 SGHTA and CDR2 FQGNSA. CDR3 length: 15 amino acids. The V and J ends lost 4 bases and 2 bases respectively, with 15 bases between them.

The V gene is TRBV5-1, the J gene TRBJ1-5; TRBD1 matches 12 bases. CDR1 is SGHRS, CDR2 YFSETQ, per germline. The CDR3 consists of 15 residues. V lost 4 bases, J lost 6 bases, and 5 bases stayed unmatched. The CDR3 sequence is CASSPGTGGSQPQHF. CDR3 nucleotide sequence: TGCGCCAGCAGCCCCGGGACAGGGGGCAGTCAGCCCCAGCATTTT.

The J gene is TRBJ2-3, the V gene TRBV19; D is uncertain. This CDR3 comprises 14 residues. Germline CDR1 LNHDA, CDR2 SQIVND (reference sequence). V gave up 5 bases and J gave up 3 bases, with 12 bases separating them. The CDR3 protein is CASSPMERTDTQYF. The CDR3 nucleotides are TGTGCCAGTAGTCCCATGGAGAGAACAGATACGCAGTATTTT.

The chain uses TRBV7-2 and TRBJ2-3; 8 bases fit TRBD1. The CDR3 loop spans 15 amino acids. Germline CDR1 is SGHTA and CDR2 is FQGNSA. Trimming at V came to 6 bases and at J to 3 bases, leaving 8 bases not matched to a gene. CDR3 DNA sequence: TGTGCCAGCAGTTCCGACAGGGGCCGTACAGATACGCAGTATTTT. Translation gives CASSSDRGRTDTQYF.

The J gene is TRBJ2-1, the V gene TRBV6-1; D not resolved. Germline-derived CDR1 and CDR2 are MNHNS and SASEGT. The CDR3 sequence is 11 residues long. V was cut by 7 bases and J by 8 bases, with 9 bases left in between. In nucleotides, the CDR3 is TGTGCCAGCACCGGCCAATATGAGCAGTTCTTC. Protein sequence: CASTGQYEQFF.

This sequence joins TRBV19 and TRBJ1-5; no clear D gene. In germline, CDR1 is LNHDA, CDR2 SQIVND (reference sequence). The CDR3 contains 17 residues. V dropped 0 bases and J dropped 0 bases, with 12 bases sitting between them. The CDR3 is CASSIDLGKPSNQPQHF. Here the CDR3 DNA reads TGTGCCAGTAGTATAGATCTGGGGAAGCCTAGCAATCAGCCCCAGCATTTT.

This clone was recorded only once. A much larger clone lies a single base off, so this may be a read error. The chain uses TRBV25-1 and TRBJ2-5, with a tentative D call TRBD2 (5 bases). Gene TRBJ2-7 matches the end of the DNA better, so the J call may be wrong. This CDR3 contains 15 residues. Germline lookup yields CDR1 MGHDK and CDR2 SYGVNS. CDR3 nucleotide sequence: TGTGCCAGCAATGAGGGCCCGGCAAGCTCCTACGAGCAGTACTTC. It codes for CASNEGPASSYEQYF.

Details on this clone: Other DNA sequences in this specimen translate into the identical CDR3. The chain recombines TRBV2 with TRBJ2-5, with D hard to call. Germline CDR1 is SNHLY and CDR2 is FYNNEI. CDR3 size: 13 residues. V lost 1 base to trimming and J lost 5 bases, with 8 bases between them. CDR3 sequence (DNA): TGTGCCAGCAGTGAAGAGTTGGGTGAGACCCAGTACTTC. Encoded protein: CASSEELGETQYF.

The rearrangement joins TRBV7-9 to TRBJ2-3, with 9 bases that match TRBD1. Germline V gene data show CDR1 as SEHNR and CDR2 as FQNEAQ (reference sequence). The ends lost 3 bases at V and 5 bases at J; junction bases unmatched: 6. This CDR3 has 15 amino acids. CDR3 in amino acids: CASSFRTGAVDTQYF. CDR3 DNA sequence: TGTGCCAGCAGCTTTCGGACAGGGGCGGTAGATACGCAGTATTTT.

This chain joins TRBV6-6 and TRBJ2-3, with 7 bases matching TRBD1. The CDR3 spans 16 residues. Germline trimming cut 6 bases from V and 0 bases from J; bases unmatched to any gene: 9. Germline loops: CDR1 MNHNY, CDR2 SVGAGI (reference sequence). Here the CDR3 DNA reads TGTGCCAGCAGAACAGGGACAGCCCCTAGCACAGATACGCAGTATTTT. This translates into CASRTGTAPSTDTQYF.

The DNA of the CDR3 is TGTGCCACCGCAGGAACGAGCGGTACGAATGAGCAGTTCTTC. Encoded protein: CATAGTSGTNEQFF. The rearrangement uses TRBV6-5 and TRBJ2-1; D possibly corresponds to TRBD2 (5 bases). Germline values: CDR1 MNHEY, CDR2 SVGAGI. V lost 10 bases and J lost 7, with 20 bases in between. The CDR3 is made up of 14 amino acids.